Below, 10 T cell receptor beta chains from the same sample are listed, as sequenced in a study of identical twins. Via MiXCR, TCRdb re-called the 5' RACE reads, giving one row per CDR3 protein. Of roughly 480,000 distinct CDR3 sequences listed, approximately 24% are singletons. This sample also appeared in a second study, on T cells expressing NK-cell markers.

Input material: CD4+ T cells sorted from blood. The receptors shown here come from a woman between 18 and 29 years old in good health.

The gene calls are TRBV20-1 and TRBJ2-2; a possible D gene is TRBD1 (6 bases). Trimming cost V 3 bases and J 4 bases, with 12 bases left between them. CDR3 length: 14 residues. CDR1 is DFQATT, CDR2 SNEGSKA, per germline (reference sequence). The CDR3 DNA reads TGCAGTGCTAGCAAACAGGGACGCACCGGGGAGCTGTTTTTT. Protein: CSASKQGRTGELFF.

This chain uses TRBV10-3 with TRBJ2-3, with TRBD2 matching over 10 bases. The J segment lost 2 bases and the V segment lost 4 bases, leaving 6 bases of the junction unmatched. Germline V CDR1 and CDR2: ENHRY, SYGVKD. The CDR3 is 16 amino acids. This CDR3 reads CAISAPLAGSTDTQYF. CDR3 DNA: TGTGCCATCAGTGCCCCACTAGCGGGGTCCACAGATACGCAGTATTTT.

This clonotype was observed a handful of times. This rearrangement joins TRBV5-1 to TRBJ1-1; a possible D gene is TRBD1 (5 bases). This CDR3 spans 15 amino acids. V was clipped by 4 bases and J by 4 bases, with 17 bases between them. Per germline, CDR1 SGHRS and CDR2 YFSETQ. CDR3 sequence (DNA): TGCGCCAGCAGCCGCGGACACCCCGGTGGCACTGAAGCTTTCTTT. Translated, it gives CASSRGHPGGTEAFF.

This clonotype is a singleton in its sample. This chain uses TRBV2 with TRBJ2-3, with 9 bases matching TRBD1. V lost 8 bases to trimming and J lost 6 bases; unmatched junction nucleotides: 3. The CDR3 has 12 amino acids. Germline-derived CDR1 and CDR2 are SNHLY and FYNNEI. CDR3 sequence (DNA): TGTGCCAGCGGGACAGGGTACGATACGCAGTATTTT. Translating gives CASGTGYDTQYF.

This clonotype was counted between two and nine times. V is TRBV28 and J is TRBJ1-2; no clear D gene. The CDR3 is 13 amino acids. Germline-derived CDR1 and CDR2 are MDHEN and SYDVKM. V shed 6 bases and J shed 4 bases, with 12 bases lying between them. The CDR3 nucleotides read TGTGCCAGCAGACCCCCCCTGGGCTATGGCTACACCTTC. Translating it yields CASRPPLGYGYTF.

CDR3 amino acids: CSARSLAGAYEQYF. DNA for the CDR3: TGCAGTGCTAGGTCCCTAGCGGGAGCTTACGAGCAGTACTTC. The V and J genes are TRBV20-1 and TRBJ2-7; 10 nucleotides agree with TRBD2. Germline V gives CDR1 DFQATT, CDR2 SNEGSKA (reference sequence). The CDR3 runs to 14 residues. J gave up 4 bases and V 3 bases, and 6 bases lay outside the gene matches.

In its sample, this clonotype was seen a few times. V and J are TRBV20-1 and TRBJ1-4; D is unclear. Germline V CDR1 and CDR2: DFQATT, SNEGSKA (reference sequence). V lost 4 bases and J lost 8, with 8 bases in between. This CDR3 spans 11 amino acids. CDR3 DNA sequence: TGCAGTGCTAAGACATCCGAAAAACTGTTTTTT. Translating it yields CSAKTSEKLFF.

The rearrangement links TRBV12-3 or TRBV12-4 to TRBJ1-1, with 8 positions matching TRBD1. The V gene end was trimmed by 2 bases and the J gene end by 4 bases; junction bases not matched to a gene: 3. The CDR3 runs 14 residues. The CDR3 here is CASSLRQGFTEAFF. The CDR3 DNA reads TGTGCCAGCAGTTTACGACAGGGGTTCACTGAAGCTTTCTTT.

This clonotype was seen a handful of times. This sequence joins TRBV5-1 and TRBJ2-7, with 10 bases matching TRBD1. J lost 3 bases, V lost 0 bases, and 3 bases had no gene match. Germline CDR1 is SGHRS and CDR2 is YFSETQ. The CDR3 runs to 15 residues. In DNA form, the CDR3 reads TGCGCCAGCAGCTTGGTTGGGGACAGGGGCTACGAGCAGTACTTC. This codes for CASSLVGDRGYEQYF.

This rearrangement joins TRBV9 to TRBJ2-7, with TRBD1 matching over 9 bases. There are 16 residues in the CDR3. V lost 0 bases to trimming and J lost 2 bases; unmatched junction nucleotides: 6. CDR1 is SGDLS, CDR2 YYNGEE, per germline. The CDR3 reads CASSVAGDRATYEQYF. For the CDR3, the DNA is TGTGCCAGCAGCGTAGCAGGGGACAGGGCAACCTACGAGCAGTACTTC.